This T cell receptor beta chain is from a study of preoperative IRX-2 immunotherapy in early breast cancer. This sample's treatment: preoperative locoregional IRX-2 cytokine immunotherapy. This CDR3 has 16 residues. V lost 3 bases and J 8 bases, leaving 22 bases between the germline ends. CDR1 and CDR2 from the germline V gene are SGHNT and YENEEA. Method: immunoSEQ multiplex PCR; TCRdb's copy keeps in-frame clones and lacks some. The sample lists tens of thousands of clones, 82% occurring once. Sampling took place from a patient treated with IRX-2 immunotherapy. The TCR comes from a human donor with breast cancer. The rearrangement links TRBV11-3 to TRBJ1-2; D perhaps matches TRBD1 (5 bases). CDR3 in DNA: TGTGCCAGCAGCTTGGGGTGGACGGGCACCCGGGACGGCTACACCTTC. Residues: CASSLGWTGTRDGYTF. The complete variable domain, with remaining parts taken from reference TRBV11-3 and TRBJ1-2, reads EAGVVQSPRYKIIEKKQPVAFWCNPISGHNTLYWYLQNLGQGPELLIRYENEEAVDDSQLPKDRFSAERLKGVDSTLKIQPAELGDSAVYLCASSLGWTGTRDGYTFGSGTRLTVV.